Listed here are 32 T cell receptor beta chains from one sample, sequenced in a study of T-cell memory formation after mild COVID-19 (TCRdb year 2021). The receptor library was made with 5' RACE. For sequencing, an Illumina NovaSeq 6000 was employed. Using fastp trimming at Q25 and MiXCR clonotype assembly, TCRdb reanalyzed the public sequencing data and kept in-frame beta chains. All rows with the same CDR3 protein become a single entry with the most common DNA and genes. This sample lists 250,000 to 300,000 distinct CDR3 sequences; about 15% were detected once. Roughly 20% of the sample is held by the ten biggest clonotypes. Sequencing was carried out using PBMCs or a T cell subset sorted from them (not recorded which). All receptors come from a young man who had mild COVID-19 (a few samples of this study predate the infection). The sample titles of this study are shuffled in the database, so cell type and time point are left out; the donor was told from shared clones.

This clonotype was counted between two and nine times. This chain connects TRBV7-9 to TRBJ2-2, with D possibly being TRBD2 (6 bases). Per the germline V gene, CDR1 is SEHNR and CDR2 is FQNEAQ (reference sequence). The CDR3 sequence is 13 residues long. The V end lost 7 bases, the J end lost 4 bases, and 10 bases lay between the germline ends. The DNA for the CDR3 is TGTGCCAGCACCAATAGCGGCACCGGGGAGCTGTTTTTT. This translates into CASTNSGTGELFF.

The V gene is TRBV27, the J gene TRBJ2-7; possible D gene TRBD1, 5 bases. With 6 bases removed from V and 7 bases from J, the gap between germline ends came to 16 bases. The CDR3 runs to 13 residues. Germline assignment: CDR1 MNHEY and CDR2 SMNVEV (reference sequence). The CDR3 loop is CASSQKGNREQYV. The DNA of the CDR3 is TGTGCCAGCAGCCAAAAGGGGAATCGGGAGCAGTACGTC.

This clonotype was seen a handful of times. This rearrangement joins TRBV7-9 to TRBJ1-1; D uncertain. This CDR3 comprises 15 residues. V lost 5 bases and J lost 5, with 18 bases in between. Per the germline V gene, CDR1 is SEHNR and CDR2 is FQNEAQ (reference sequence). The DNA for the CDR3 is TGTGCCAGCAGCCCGTACGGCGGCGGGCGGACTGAAGCTTTCTTT. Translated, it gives CASSPYGGGRTEAFF.

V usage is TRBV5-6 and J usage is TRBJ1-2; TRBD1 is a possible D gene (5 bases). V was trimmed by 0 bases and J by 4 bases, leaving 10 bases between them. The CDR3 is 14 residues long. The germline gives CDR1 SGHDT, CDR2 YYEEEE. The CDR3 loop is CASSLVGGIYGYTF. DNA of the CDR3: TGTGCCAGCAGCTTGGTGGGGGGAATCTATGGCTACACCTTC.

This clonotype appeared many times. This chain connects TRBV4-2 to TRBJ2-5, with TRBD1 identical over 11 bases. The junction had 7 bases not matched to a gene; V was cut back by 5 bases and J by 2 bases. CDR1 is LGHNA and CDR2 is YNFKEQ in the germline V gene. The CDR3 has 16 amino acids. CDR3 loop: CASSLGGQGAQETQYF. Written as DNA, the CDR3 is TGTGCCAGCAGCTTAGGAGGACAGGGGGCGCAAGAGACCCAGTACTTC.

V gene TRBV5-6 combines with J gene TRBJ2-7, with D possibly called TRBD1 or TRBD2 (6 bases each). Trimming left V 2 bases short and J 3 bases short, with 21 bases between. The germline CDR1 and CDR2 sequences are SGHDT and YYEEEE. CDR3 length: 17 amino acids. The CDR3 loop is CASSLLGSGAQHYEQYV. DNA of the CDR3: TGTGCCAGCAGCTTATTAGGATCGGGGGCCCAACACTACGAGCAGTACGTC.

In DNA form, the CDR3 reads TGCAGCGTTGACACCCTAGCGGCTCGGGCCAATGAGCAGTTCTTC. Its protein is CSVDTLAARANEQFF. The V and J genes are TRBV29-1 and TRBJ2-1; 7 bases match TRBD2. Germline V gene data show CDR1 as SQVTM and CDR2 as ANQGSEA. The CDR3 totals 15 residues. After removal of 3 bases from V and 6 bases from J, the junction contained 11 bases not matched to a gene.

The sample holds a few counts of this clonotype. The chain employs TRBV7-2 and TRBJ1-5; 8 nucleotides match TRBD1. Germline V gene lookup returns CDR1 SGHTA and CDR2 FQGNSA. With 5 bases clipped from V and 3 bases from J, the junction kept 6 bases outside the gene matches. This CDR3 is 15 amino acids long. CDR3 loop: CASSIQQGVNQPQHF. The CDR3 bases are TGTGCCAGCAGCATTCAACAGGGGGTCAATCAGCCCCAGCATTTT.

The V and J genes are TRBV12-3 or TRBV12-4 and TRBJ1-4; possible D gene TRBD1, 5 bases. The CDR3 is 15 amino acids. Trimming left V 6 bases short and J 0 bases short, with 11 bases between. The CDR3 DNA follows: TGTGCCAGCAGCCGAGGGGAACCAACTAATGAAAAACTGTTTTTT. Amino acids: CASSRGEPTNEKLFF.

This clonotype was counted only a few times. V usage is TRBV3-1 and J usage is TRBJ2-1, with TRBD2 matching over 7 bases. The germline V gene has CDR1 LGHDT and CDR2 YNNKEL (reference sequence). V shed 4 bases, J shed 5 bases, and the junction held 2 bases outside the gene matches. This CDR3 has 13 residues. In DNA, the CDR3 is TGTGCCAGCAGCCCCCGGGGGGACAATGAGCAGTTCTTC. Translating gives CASSPRGDNEQFF.

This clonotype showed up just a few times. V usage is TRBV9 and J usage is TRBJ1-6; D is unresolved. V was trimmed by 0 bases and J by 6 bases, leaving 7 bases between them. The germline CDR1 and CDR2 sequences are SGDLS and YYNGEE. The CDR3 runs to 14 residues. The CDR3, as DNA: TGTGCCAGCAGCGTAGGGCTTTTTAATTCACCCCTCCACTTT. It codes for CASSVGLFNSPLHF.

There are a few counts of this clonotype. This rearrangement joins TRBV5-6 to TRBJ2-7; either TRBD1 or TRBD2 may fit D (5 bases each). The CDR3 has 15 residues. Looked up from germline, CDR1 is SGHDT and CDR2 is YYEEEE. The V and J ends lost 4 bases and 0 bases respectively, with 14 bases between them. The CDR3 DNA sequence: TGTGCCAGCAGCACCGGGACCCGGTACTCCTACGAGCAGTACGTC. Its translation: CASSTGTRYSYEQYV.

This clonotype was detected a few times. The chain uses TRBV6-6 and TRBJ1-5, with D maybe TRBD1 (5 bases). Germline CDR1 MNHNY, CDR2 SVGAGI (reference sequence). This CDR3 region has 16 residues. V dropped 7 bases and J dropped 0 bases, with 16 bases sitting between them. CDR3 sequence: CASTGAGIYSNQPQHF. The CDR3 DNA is TGTGCCAGCACCGGGGCCGGGATTTATAGCAATCAGCCCCAGCATTTT.

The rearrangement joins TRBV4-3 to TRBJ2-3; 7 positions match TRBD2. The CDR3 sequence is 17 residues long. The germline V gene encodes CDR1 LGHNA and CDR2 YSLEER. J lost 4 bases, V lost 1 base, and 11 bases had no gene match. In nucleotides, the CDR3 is TGCGCCAGCAGCCAAGGCTTGCGGGGGTTCCCACCAGATACGCAGTATTTT. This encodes CASSQGLRGFPPDTQYF.

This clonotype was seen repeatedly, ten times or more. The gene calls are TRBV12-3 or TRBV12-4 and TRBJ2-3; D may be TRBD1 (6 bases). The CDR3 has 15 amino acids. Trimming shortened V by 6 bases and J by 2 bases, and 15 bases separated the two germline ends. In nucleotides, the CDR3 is TGTGCCAGCAGATTCTGGGACACCTTCACAGATACGCAGTATTTT. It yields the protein CASRFWDTFTDTQYF.

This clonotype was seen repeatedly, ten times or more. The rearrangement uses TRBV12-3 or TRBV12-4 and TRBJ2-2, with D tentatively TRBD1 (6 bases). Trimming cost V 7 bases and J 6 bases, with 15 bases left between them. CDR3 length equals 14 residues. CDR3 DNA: TGTGCCAGCAAACCGGGACAAAACTCCGGGGAGCTGTTTTTT. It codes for CASKPGQNSGELFF.

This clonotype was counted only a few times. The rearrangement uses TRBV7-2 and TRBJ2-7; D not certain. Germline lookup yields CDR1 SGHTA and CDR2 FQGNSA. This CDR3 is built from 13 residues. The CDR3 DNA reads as TGTGCCAGCAGCACCCAATTAGGACGGAAACTGGACGTC. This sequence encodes CASSTQLGRKLDV.

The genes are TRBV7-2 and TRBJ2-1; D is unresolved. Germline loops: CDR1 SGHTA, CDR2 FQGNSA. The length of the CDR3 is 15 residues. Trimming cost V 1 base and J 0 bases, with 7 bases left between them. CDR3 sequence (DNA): TGTGCCAGCAGCTTAGGGGGTTACTCCTACAATGAGCAGTTCTTC. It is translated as CASSLGGYSYNEQFF. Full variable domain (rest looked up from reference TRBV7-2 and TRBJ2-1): GAGVSQSPSNKVTEKGKDVELRCDPISGHTALYWYRQSLGQGLEFLIYFQGNSAPDKSGLPSDRFSAERTGGSVSTLTIQRTQQEDSAVYLCASSLGGYSYNEQFFGPGTRLTVL.

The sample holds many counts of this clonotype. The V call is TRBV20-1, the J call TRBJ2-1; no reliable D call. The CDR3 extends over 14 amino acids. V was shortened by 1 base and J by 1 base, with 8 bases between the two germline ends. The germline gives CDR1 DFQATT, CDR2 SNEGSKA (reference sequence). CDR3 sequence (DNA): TGCAGTGCTAGAGCCTCCGGGTCCTACAATGAGCAGTTCTTC. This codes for CSARASGSYNEQFF.

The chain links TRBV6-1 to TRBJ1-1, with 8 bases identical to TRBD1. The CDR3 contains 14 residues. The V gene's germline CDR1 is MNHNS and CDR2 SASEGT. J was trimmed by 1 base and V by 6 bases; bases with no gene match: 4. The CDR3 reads CASRLDRGNTEAFF. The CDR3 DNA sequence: TGTGCCAGCAGATTAGACAGGGGGAACACTGAAGCTTTCTTT.

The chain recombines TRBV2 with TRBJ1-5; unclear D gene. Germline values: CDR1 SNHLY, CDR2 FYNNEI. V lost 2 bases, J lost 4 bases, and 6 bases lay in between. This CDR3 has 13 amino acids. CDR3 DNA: TGTGCCAGCAGTGAATTCCCAAATCAGCCCCAGCATTTT. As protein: CASSEFPNQPQHF.

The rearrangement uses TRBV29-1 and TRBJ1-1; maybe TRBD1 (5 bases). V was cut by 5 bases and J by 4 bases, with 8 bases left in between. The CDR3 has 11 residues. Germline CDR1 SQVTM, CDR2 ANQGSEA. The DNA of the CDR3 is TGCAGCGTTCGGGGGTTCACTGAAGCTTTCTTT. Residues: CSVRGFTEAFF.

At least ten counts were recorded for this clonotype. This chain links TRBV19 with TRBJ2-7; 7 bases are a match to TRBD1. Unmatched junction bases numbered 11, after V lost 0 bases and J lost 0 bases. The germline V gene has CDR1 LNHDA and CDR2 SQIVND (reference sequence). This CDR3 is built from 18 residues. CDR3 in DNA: TGTGCCAGTAGTATAGATCGAGGATGTCGGGACAGCTCCTACGAGCAGTACGTC. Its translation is CASSIDRGCRDSSYEQYV.

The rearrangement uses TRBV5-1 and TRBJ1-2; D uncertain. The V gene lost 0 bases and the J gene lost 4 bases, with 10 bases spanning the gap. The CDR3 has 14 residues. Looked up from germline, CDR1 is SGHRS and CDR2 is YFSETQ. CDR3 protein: CASSLGTESYGYTF. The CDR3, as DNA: TGCGCCAGCAGCTTGGGTACGGAAAGCTATGGCTACACCTTC.

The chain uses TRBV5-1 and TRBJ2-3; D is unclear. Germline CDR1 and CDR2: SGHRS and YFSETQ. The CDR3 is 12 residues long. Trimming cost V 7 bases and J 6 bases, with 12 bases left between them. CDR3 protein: CASLRPRDTQYF. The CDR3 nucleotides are TGCGCCAGCCTTAGACCGCGGGATACGCAGTATTTT.

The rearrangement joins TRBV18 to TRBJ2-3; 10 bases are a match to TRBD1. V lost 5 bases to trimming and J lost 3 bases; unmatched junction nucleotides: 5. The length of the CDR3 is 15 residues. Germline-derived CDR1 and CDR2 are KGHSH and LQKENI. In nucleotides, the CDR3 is TGTGCCAGCTCATCGACAGGGGGCTTGACAGATACGCAGTATTTT. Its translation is CASSSTGGLTDTQYF.

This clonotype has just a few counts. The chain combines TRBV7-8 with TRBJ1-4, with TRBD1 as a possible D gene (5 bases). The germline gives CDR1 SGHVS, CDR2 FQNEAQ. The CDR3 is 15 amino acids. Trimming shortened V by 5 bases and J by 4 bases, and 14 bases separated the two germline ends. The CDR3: CASSPTGRYNEKLFF. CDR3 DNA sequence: TGTGCCAGCAGCCCGACGGGACGGTATAATGAAAAACTGTTTTTT.

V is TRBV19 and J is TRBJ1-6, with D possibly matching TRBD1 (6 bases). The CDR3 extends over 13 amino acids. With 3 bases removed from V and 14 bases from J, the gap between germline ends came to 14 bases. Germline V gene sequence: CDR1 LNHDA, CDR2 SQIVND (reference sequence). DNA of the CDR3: TGTGCCAGTAGTATCGCCGAAGGGGGGGCCCTCCACTTT. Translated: CASSIAEGGALHF.

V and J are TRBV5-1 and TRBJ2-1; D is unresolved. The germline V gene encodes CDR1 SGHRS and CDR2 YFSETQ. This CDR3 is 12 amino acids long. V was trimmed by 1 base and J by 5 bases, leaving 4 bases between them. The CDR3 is CASSLWDNEQFF. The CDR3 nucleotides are TGCGCCAGCAGCTTGTGGGACAATGAGCAGTTCTTC.

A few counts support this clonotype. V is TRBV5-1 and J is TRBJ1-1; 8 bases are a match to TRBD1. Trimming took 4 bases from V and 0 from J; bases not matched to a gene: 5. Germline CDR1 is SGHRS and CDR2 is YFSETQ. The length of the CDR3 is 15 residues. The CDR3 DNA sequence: TGCGCCAGCAGCGGTTCGGGACAGGTGAACACTGAAGCTTTCTTT. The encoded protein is CASSGSGQVNTEAFF.

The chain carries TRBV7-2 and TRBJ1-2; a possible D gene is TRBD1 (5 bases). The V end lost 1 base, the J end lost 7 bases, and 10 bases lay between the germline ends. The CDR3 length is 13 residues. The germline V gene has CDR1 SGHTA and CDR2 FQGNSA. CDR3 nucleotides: TGTGCCAGCAGCTTAGACTGGGGGGGTGGCTACACCTTC. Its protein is CASSLDWGGGYTF.

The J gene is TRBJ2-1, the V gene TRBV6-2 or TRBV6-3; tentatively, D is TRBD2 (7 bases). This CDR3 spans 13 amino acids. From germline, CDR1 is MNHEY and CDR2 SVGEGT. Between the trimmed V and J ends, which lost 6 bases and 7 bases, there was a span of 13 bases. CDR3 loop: CASRVGGLNEQFF. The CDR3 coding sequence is TGTGCCAGCAGGGTGGGGGGGCTTAATGAGCAGTTCTTC.